Below are 29 T cell receptor beta chains sequenced from a single sample in a study of shared clonotypes between healthy human individuals. Sequencing was performed with immunoSEQ multiplex PCR; in TCRdb, only in-frame clones are kept and a portion is missing. The top ten clones hold over 0.12% of a sample with a few million clones, around nine tenths of them seen once. Sample: naive CD4+ T cells sorted from blood. Subset meaning: CD45RA+ positively selected. These receptors came from a man aged 18 to 35 in good health.

The chain joins TRBV13 to TRBJ1-5, with a possible D match to TRBD1 (5 bases). The CDR3 extends over 15 amino acids. V lost 1 base and J lost 2, with 9 bases in between. CDR1 and CDR2 (germline): PRHDT, FYEKMQ (reference sequence). The CDR3 reads CASSLDGGGNQPQHF. The CDR3 bases are TGTGCCAGCAGCTTAGATGGGGGGGGCAATCAGCCCCAGCATTTT.

The chain links TRBV5-1 to TRBJ1-4; D may be TRBD1 (5 bases). The CDR3 is 15 amino acids. Germline V gene lookup returns CDR1 SGHRS and CDR2 YFSETQ. Trimming stripped 3 bases from V and 1 base from J, with 10 bases between. CDR3: CASSYGTETNEKLFF. CDR3 DNA: TGCGCCAGCAGCTACGGGACGGAAACTAATGAAAAACTGTTTTTT.

The genes are TRBV10-3 and TRBJ2-5; the D is unclear. The CDR3 sequence is 18 residues long. Trimming stripped 2 bases from V and 1 base from J, with 20 bases between. Germline CDR1 reads ENHRY; CDR2 reads SYGVKD. The CDR3: CAISEISLVSLIQETQYF. Here the CDR3 DNA reads TGTGCCATCAGTGAGATCTCCCTGGTGAGCCTTATCCAAGAGACCCAGTACTTC.

The chain is built from TRBV2 and TRBJ1-4, with D uncertain. This CDR3 is built from 13 residues. Germline lookup yields CDR1 SNHLY and CDR2 FYNNEI. With 6 bases removed from V and 5 bases from J, the gap between germline ends came to 10 bases. CDR3 nucleotide sequence: TGTGCCAGCAGAGGACTAGGGAATGAAAAACTGTTTTTT. Translating it yields CASRGLGNEKLFF.

CDR3 amino acids: CASSELAGSTQYF. CDR3 DNA sequence: TGCGCCAGCAGTGAGCTAGCCGGGAGCACGCAGTATTTT. The rearrangement joins TRBV10-1 to TRBJ2-3; D might be TRBD2 (6 bases). V was pared by 2 bases and J by 9 bases, with 12 bases between. Germline V gene lookup returns CDR1 WNHNN and CDR2 SYGVQD (reference sequence). CDR3 length: 13 amino acids.

The V gene is TRBV29-1, the J gene TRBJ2-3, with unresolved D. The CDR3 is 9 residues long. Germline CDR1 and CDR2: SQVTM and ANQGSEA. The V and J ends lost 8 bases and 5 bases respectively, with 5 bases between them. The CDR3, as DNA: TGCAGCCCGAAAGATACGCAGTATTTT. This gives the protein CSPKDTQYF.

The chain has TRBV5-1 and TRBJ1-1; tentatively, D is TRBD1 (5 bases). CDR3 size: 17 residues. Trimming cost V 2 bases and J 4 bases, with 21 bases left between them. Germline values: CDR1 SGHRS, CDR2 YFSETQ. CDR3 sequence: CASSLDTGPALATEAFF. DNA for the CDR3: TGCGCCAGCAGCTTAGATACAGGACCCGCCCTGGCCACTGAAGCTTTCTTT.

This clone was seen once. The J gene is TRBJ2-3, the V gene TRBV6-6; D gene ambiguous. V was clipped by 7 bases and J by 6 bases, with 11 bases between them. This CDR3 is built from 12 residues. CDR1 is MNHNY and CDR2 is SVGAGI in the germline V gene (reference sequence). This chain's CDR3 is CASTPSSDTQYF. For the CDR3, the DNA is TGTGCCAGCACCCCCAGTTCGGATACGCAGTATTTT.

The chain links TRBV19 to TRBJ1-1; the D is unclear. CDR3 length: 14 residues. Trimming shortened V by 5 bases and J by 1 base, and 11 bases separated the two germline ends. The germline gives CDR1 LNHDA, CDR2 SQIVND (reference sequence). CDR3 nucleotides: TGTGCCAGTAGTTTGGGGTCTTGGAACACTGAAGCTTTCTTT. This codes for CASSLGSWNTEAFF.

The chain recombines TRBV11-2 with TRBJ2-5; D remains unclear. V dropped 4 bases and J dropped 11 bases, with 14 bases sitting between them. The germline V gene has CDR1 SGHAT and CDR2 FQNNGV. The CDR3 contains 12 residues. In nucleotides, the CDR3 is TGTGCCAGCAGCTCCAACCCCTCCCAGCAGTACTTC. Translating it yields CASSSNPSQQYF.

CDR3 in DNA: TGTGCCACCGCCGGGGGCAGGCTTTACAATGAGCAGTTCTTC. It codes for CATAGGRLYNEQFF. The chain couples TRBV6-1 to TRBJ2-1; D tentatively fits TRBD1 or TRBD2 (6 bases each). Germline assignment: CDR1 MNHNS and CDR2 SASEGT. The CDR3 consists of 14 residues. With 10 bases removed from V and 4 bases from J, the gap between germline ends came to 17 bases.

V gene TRBV11-3 combines with J gene TRBJ2-5; D might be TRBD1 or TRBD2, each matching 5 bases. Trimming left V 5 bases short and J 2 bases short, with 12 bases between. Per germline, CDR1 SGHNT and CDR2 YENEEA. This CDR3 spans 14 amino acids. The CDR3 sequence: CASSRAGGQETQYF. The CDR3 DNA is TGTGCCAGCAGCCGCGCTGGGGGACAAGAGACCCAGTACTTC.

The gene calls are TRBV19 and TRBJ2-5; D might be TRBD2 (5 bases). The V and J ends lost 4 bases and 5 bases respectively, with 14 bases between them. In germline, CDR1 is LNHDA, CDR2 SQIVND (reference sequence). CDR3 length: 14 amino acids. The CDR3 is CASSRFEGAETQYF. CDR3 DNA: TGTGCCAGTAGTAGGTTCGAGGGCGCGGAGACCCAGTACTTC. Looking up the rest from reference TRBV19 and TRBJ2-5 gives the full variable domain: DGGITQSPKYLFRKEGQNVTLSCEQNLNHDAMYWYRQDPGQGLRLIYYSQIVNDFQKGDIAEGYSVSREKKESFPLTVTSAQKNPTAFYLCASSRFEGAETQYFGPGTRLLVL.

This rearrangement joins TRBV7-2 to TRBJ2-7, with D maybe TRBD1 (6 bases). CDR1 is SGHTA and CDR2 is FQGNSA in the germline V gene. This CDR3 region has 15 residues. V lost 1 base and J 3 bases, leaving 13 bases between the germline ends. CDR3 sequence reads: CASSLGWDIFYEQYF. In DNA form, the CDR3 reads TGTGCCAGCAGCTTAGGGTGGGACATTTTCTACGAGCAGTACTTC.

This clone was found once. V and J are TRBV29-1 and TRBJ2-7; tentative D call: TRBD1 (5 bases). The CDR3 length is 11 residues. Trimming cost V 4 bases and J 6 bases, with 10 bases left between them. From germline, CDR1 is SQVTM and CDR2 ANQGSEA. The chain's CDR3 is CSVVMTAEQYF. CDR3 coding DNA: TGCAGCGTTGTAATGACAGCCGAGCAGTACTTC.

The chain has TRBV6-5 and TRBJ2-6; D gene unclear. The CDR3 runs to 13 residues. V was pared by 7 bases and J by 1 base, with 5 bases between. Germline V lookup: CDR1 MNHEY, CDR2 SVGAGI. In nucleotides, the CDR3 is TGTGCCAGCATGCGTTCTGGGGCCAACGTCCTGACTTTC. Its translation is CASMRSGANVLTF.

The chain has TRBV10-3 and TRBJ2-7; TRBD1 matches at 7 bases. This CDR3 spans 14 amino acids. Germline V gene data show CDR1 as ENHRY and CDR2 as SYGVKD. V trimming: 6 bases; J trimming: 2 bases; junction bases outside the gene matches: 7. The CDR3 protein is CAIRNRGETYEQYF. Here the CDR3 DNA reads TGTGCCATCAGGAACAGGGGAGAGACCTACGAGCAGTACTTC.

This chain connects TRBV5-1 to TRBJ2-3; 9 nucleotides line up with TRBD2. Trimming cost V 4 bases and J 2 bases; bases outside gene matches: 14. CDR3 length: 18 amino acids. The germline V gene encodes CDR1 SGHRS and CDR2 YFSETQ. The CDR3 nucleotides are TGCGCCAGCAGCCTACTAGGGCAGGGACTAGCAACCACAGATACGCAGTATTTT. This gives the protein CASSLLGQGLATTDTQYF.

The rearrangement links TRBV6-1 to TRBJ1-1, with a tentative D call TRBD1 (6 bases). The CDR3 has 17 residues. The V end lost 4 bases, the J end lost 1 base, and 19 bases lay between the germline ends. Germline values: CDR1 MNHNS, CDR2 SASEGT. For the CDR3, the DNA is TGTGCCAGCAGTGCCCTAGGGGGGGCGCGGGGGAACACTGAAGCTTTCTTT. Protein: CASSALGGARGNTEAFF.

The sample holds one count of this clone. The chain joins TRBV28 to TRBJ1-6; D gene uncertain. The CDR3 is 17 residues long. Trimming stripped 4 bases from V and 0 bases from J, with 13 bases between. Germline V gene lookup returns CDR1 MDHEN and CDR2 SYDVKM. DNA for the CDR3: TGTGCCAGCAGTTCCTCCTATGCCAGCTCCTATAATTCACCCCTCCACTTT. Translated, it gives CASSSSYASSYNSPLHF.

The rearrangement links TRBV5-1 to TRBJ2-7, with unresolved D. Germline V gives CDR1 SGHRS, CDR2 YFSETQ. The CDR3 has 13 amino acids. V lost 1 base to trimming and J lost 5 bases, with 10 bases between them. DNA of the CDR3: TGCGCCAGCAGCTTGCGACCTTATGACGAGCAGTACTTC. Residues: CASSLRPYDEQYF.

Concerning this clone: Different DNA sequences within this sample yield the same CDR3. V and J are TRBV5-1 and TRBJ2-5; possible D gene TRBD1, 5 bases. Per germline, CDR1 SGHRS and CDR2 YFSETQ. Trimming removed 4 bases at V and 5 bases at J, with 9 bases between. The CDR3 contains 12 residues. The CDR3, as DNA: TGCGCCAGCAGCCAGGGTCGGGAGACCCAGTACTTC. This translates into CASSQGRETQYF.

V is TRBV6-6 and J is TRBJ2-5, with TRBD1 matching over 8 bases. The germline V gene encodes CDR1 MNHNY and CDR2 SVGAGI (reference sequence). The CDR3 is 14 residues long. V trimming: 2 bases; J trimming: 5 bases; junction bases outside the gene matches: 4. The CDR3 DNA reads as TGTGCCAGCAGTTACCGGGGACAGGCGGAGACCCAGTACTTC. Translating gives CASSYRGQAETQYF.

V usage is TRBV6-6 and J usage is TRBJ1-5; no clear D. Between the trimmed V and J ends, which lost 5 bases and 0 bases, there was a span of 11 bases. The CDR3 loop spans 15 amino acids. Germline CDR1 reads MNHNY; CDR2 reads SVGAGI (reference sequence). CDR3 DNA: TGTGCCAGCAGTAACCCGGAGAGTAGCAATCAGCCCCAGCATTTT. This translates into CASSNPESSNQPQHF.

The J gene is TRBJ2-5, the V gene TRBV10-1; D is uncertain. Germline V gene data show CDR1 as WNHNN and CDR2 as SYGVQD (reference sequence). This CDR3 is built from 14 residues. The V gene lost 4 bases and the J gene lost 2 bases, with 11 bases spanning the gap. The CDR3 sequence: CASSGPGSQETQYF. In DNA form, the CDR3 reads TGCGCCAGCAGTGGTCCCGGGTCTCAAGAGACCCAGTACTTC.

V is TRBV5-1 and J is TRBJ2-7; either TRBD1 or TRBD2 may fit D (5 bases each). V lost 6 bases to trimming and J lost 2 bases, with 15 bases between them. There are 14 residues in the CDR3. Germline V CDR1 and CDR2: SGHRS, YFSETQ. The CDR3 bases are TGCGCCAGCACCCCCCCGGGACGGACCTACGAGCAGTACTTC. Protein: CASTPPGRTYEQYF.

V usage is TRBV30 and J usage is TRBJ2-5, with 8 nucleotides matching TRBD1. This CDR3 is 13 amino acids long. The V and J ends lost 2 bases and 4 bases, in that order; junction bases with no gene match: 3. CDR1 is GTSNPN and CDR2 is SVGIG in the germline V gene (reference sequence). CDR3 sequence (DNA): TGTGCCTGGAGTCCTACAGGGGGAGAGACCCAGTACTTC. This codes for CAWSPTGGETQYF.

This clone was found a few times. The chain uses TRBV30 and TRBJ1-6; TRBD1 matches at 9 bases. This CDR3 contains 15 residues. Trimming removed 0 bases from V and 7 bases from J; junction bases left unmatched: 4. Germline values: CDR1 GTSNPN, CDR2 SVGIG (reference sequence). The DNA for the CDR3 is TGTGCCTGGAGTGTACAGGGGGCTATCAATTCACCCCTCCACTTT. Its translation: CAWSVQGAINSPLHF.

This clone was seen a single time. The genes are TRBV27 and TRBJ1-6, with TRBD1 matching 7 bases. Looked up from germline, CDR1 is MNHEY and CDR2 is SMNVEV (reference sequence). Trimming removed 5 bases from V and 1 base from J; junction bases left unmatched: 8. CDR3 size: 17 residues. CDR3: CASSPKAGGSYNSPLHF. The CDR3 DNA reads TGTGCCAGCAGTCCGAAGGCAGGGGGTTCCTATAATTCACCCCTCCACTTT.